This T cell receptor beta chain was sequenced in a study of blood T cell repertoires in COVID-19. This CDR3 has 16 amino acids. CDR1 and CDR2 from the germline V gene are LGHDT and YNNKEL (reference sequence). V lost 1 base and J 2 bases, leaving 12 bases between the germline ends. TCRdb keeps only in-frame clones here, not all; method: immunoSEQ multiplex PCR. Of roughly 190,000 clones in the sample, roughly 84% are singletons; the top ten hold 3% to 3.5%. Sequencing was performed on PBMCs or T cells enriched from blood (not recorded which). The TCR sequence derives from a woman between 25 and 40 years old who had been exposed to COVID-19. This chain connects TRBV3-1 (or the pseudogene TRBV3-2) to TRBJ1-5; no firm D call. The CDR3 spells CASSQGSKGGNQPQHF. For the CDR3, the DNA is TGTGCCAGCAGCCAAGGGTCCAAAGGAGGCAATCAGCCCCAGCATTTT.